This TCR beta chain was sequenced for a study of blood T cell repertoires in COVID-19. Repertoires were generated with immunoSEQ multiplex PCR, while TCRdb's copy carries only in-frame clones and drops some. Counted here are roughly 120,000 clones, approximately 81% occurring once; the ten biggest clones make up less than 1.5%. Looked up from germline, CDR1 is KGHSH and CDR2 is LQKENI. V was clipped by 6 bases and J by 2 bases, with 18 bases between them. The CDR3 contains 16 residues. This receptor was taken from a man aged 35-49 years with acute or convalescent COVID-19. The V gene is TRBV18, the J gene TRBJ2-3; unclear D gene. Sequenced sample: peripheral blood. The CDR3 bases are TGTGCCAGCTCGCCCAACAGCTGGTCCTACACAGATACGCAGTATTTT. As protein: CASSPNSWSYTDTQYF.